Each of the 15 T cell receptor beta chains below was sequenced from the same sample in a study of spatial heterogeneity in lung cancer. Time point in this sample: sample taken at primary tumor resection. Using its own MiXCR run on the 5' RACE reads, TCRdb lists one record per CDR3 protein. The profile covers tens of thousands of distinct CDR3 sequences, with about 12% appearing a single time and about 38% taken by the ten largest. Here the sequenced sample was PBMCs, taken at surgery. The receptors stem from a male donor with early-stage non-small cell lung cancer.

This clonotype was seen ten or more times. The chain recombines TRBV11-3 with TRBJ2-7, with D unresolved. The CDR3 sequence is 14 residues long. The V and J ends lost 1 base and 7 bases respectively, with 14 bases between them. Germline V gene lookup returns CDR1 SGHNT and CDR2 YENEEA. Here the CDR3 DNA reads TGTGCCAGCAGCTTAGGAGGTAGTACGATGGAGCAGTACTTC. Its protein is CASSLGGSTMEQYF.

This clonotype came up a few times. The chain links TRBV11-2 to TRBJ1-2; D gene uncertain. V gave up 4 bases and J gave up 2 bases, with 11 bases separating them. Germline V CDR1 and CDR2: SGHAT, FQNNGV. The CDR3 length is 14 residues. CDR3 nucleotide sequence: TGTGCCAGCAGCTCCCGGGATCTAAACTATGGCTACACCTTC. Translated, it gives CASSSRDLNYGYTF.

The rearrangement joins TRBV4-1 to TRBJ1-1; 11 nucleotides match TRBD1. CDR3 size: 15 residues. V dropped 3 bases and J dropped 4; count of bases not matched to a gene: 4. From germline, CDR1 is MGHRA and CDR2 YSYEKL. CDR3 sequence: CASSHPGQGATEAFF. CDR3 nucleotides: TGCGCCAGCAGCCACCCTGGACAGGGGGCCACTGAAGCTTTCTTT.

The chain employs TRBV29-1 and TRBJ2-2, with no clear D. This CDR3 has 15 residues. Trimming pared 3 bases from V and 0 bases from J, leaving 11 bases between. The V gene's germline CDR1 is SQVTM and CDR2 ANQGSEA. CDR3 sequence: CSVEMAIANTGELFF. CDR3 nucleotide sequence: TGCAGCGTTGAGATGGCTATCGCGAACACCGGGGAGCTGTTTTTT.

Notes on this clonotype: A read error may explain this, as a much larger clone is one base away. J is TRBJ1-3 and V is TRBV7-2; D remains unclear. The CDR3 is made up of 14 amino acids. Germline values: CDR1 SGHTA, CDR2 FQGNSA. Trimming left V 0 bases short and J 1 base short, with 4 bases between. For the CDR3, the DNA is TGTGCCAGCAGCTTAGCTGAGTCTGGAAACACCATATATTTT. Translating it yields CASSLAESGNTIYF.

This clonotype has a handful of counts. V and J are TRBV15 and TRBJ2-3, with D uncertain. The CDR3 runs 15 residues. Between the trimmed V and J ends, which lost 2 bases and 0 bases, there was a span of 9 bases. Germline lookup yields CDR1 LNHNV and CDR2 YYDKDF (reference sequence). The CDR3 protein is CATSRLEMSTDTQYF. As DNA, the CDR3 is TGTGCCACCAGCAGACTAGAAATGAGCACAGATACGCAGTATTTT.

This sequence joins TRBV12-3 or TRBV12-4 and TRBJ2-2; D could derive from TRBD1 or TRBD2 (5 bases each). V lost 7 bases to trimming and J lost 4 bases, with 13 bases between them. The CDR3 consists of 14 residues. The CDR3 loop is CASTSGRATGELFF. Here the CDR3 DNA reads TGTGCCAGCACGTCAGGGAGAGCCACCGGGGAGCTGTTTTTT.

CDR3 coding DNA: TGCGCCAGCAGCCAAGATTCCGAGGGGGTCTACGAGCAGTACTTC. Translated: CASSQDSEGVYEQYF. This chain connects TRBV4-3 to TRBJ2-7, with D perhaps TRBD1 (6 bases). This CDR3 region has 15 residues. CDR1 is LGHNA, CDR2 YSLEER, per germline. Trimming cost V 0 bases and J 3 bases, with 12 bases left between them.

Only a few counts were recorded for this clonotype. J is TRBJ1-6 and V is TRBV20-1; D gene ambiguous. V was cut by 0 bases and J by 0 bases, with 6 bases left in between. CDR3 length equals 15 residues. Germline loops: CDR1 DFQATT, CDR2 SNEGSKA (reference sequence). CDR3 DNA: TGCAGTGCTAGAGATCCTAGCTCCTATAATTCACCCCTCCACTTT. It translates to CSARDPSSYNSPLHF.

This clonotype was seen ten or more times. The chain joins TRBV10-3 to TRBJ2-2; D is unclear. Germline V lookup: CDR1 ENHRY, CDR2 SYGVKD. The ends were cut back, 0 bases at V and 5 bases at J, with 10 bases in the middle. The CDR3 runs to 15 residues. In DNA, the CDR3 is TGTGCCATCAGTGAGTCTTCCAGTAAGACCGGGGAGCTGTTTTTT. This sequence encodes CAISESSSKTGELFF.

The sample holds a few counts of this clonotype. V and J are TRBV7-2 and TRBJ2-7; 7 bases are shared with TRBD2. The CDR3 consists of 14 residues. V trimming: 8 bases; J trimming: 5 bases; junction bases outside the gene matches: 12. The germline V gene has CDR1 SGHTA and CDR2 FQGNSA. CDR3 DNA: TGTGCCAGCGGAGCGGGACTGCCGAAGGACGAGCAGTACTTC. Its translation: CASGAGLPKDEQYF.

This sequence joins TRBV15 and TRBJ1-4; 7 positions match TRBD1. V dropped 8 bases and J dropped 5; count of bases not matched to a gene: 8. This CDR3 spans 14 amino acids. In germline, CDR1 is LNHNV, CDR2 YYDKDF (reference sequence). The CDR3 is CATQRQGGNEKLFF. The CDR3 DNA reads TGTGCCACCCAACGACAGGGCGGGAATGAAAAACTGTTTTTT.

This clonotype turned up a few times. This chain uses TRBV10-3 with TRBJ2-3, with 8 positions matching TRBD1. J was trimmed by 2 bases and V by 3 bases; bases with no gene match: 19. The V gene's germline CDR1 is ENHRY and CDR2 SYGVKD. The CDR3 sequence is 20 residues long. CDR3 in amino acids: CAISDPTSRQGWSHTDTQYF. The CDR3 DNA is TGTGCCATCAGTGATCCCACTTCCCGACAGGGGTGGAGCCACACAGATACGCAGTATTTT.

Details on this clonotype: The junction differs from germline at one of its ends, possibly a read error. The rearrangement links TRBV6-5 to TRBJ2-1, with a weak D call TRBD1 (5 bases). The length of the CDR3 is 15 residues. In germline, CDR1 is MNHEY, CDR2 SVGAGI. As DNA, the CDR3 is TGTGCCAGCAGCCCTAGGGGCCCCTCCTGCAATGAGCAGTTCTTC. As protein: CASSPRGPSCNEQFF.

This sequence joins TRBV5-1 and TRBJ2-2; a possible D gene is TRBD1 (6 bases). This CDR3 is built from 15 residues. CDR1 and CDR2 (germline): SGHRS, YFSETQ. V was clipped by 2 bases and J by 3 bases, with 11 bases between them. CDR3 in amino acids: CASSFTGIDTGELFF. The CDR3 DNA is TGCGCCAGCAGCTTTACAGGGATCGACACCGGGGAGCTGTTTTTT.